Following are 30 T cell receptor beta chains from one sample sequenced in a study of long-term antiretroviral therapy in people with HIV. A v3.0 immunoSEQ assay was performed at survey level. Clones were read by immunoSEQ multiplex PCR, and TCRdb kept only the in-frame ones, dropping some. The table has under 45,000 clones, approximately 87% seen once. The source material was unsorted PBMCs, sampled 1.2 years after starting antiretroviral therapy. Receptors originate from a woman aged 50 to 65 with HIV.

CDR3 nucleotides: TGTGCCTGTACACCGGGCCCCGATTACGTTCGGCAGTATTTT. Residues: CACTPGPDYVRQYF. V is TRBV30 and J is TRBJ2-3; no clear D. V was clipped by 6 bases and J by 11 bases, with 24 bases between them. The CDR3 is 14 residues long. Germline V gene lookup returns CDR1 GTSNPN and CDR2 SVGIG (reference sequence).

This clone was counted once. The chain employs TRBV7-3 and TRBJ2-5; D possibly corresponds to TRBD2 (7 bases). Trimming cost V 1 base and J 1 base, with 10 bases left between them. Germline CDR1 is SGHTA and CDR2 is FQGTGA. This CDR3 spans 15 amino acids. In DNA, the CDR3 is TGTGCCAGCAGCTTAAACGGGGGGCCCCAAGAGACCCAGTACTTC. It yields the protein CASSLNGGPQETQYF.

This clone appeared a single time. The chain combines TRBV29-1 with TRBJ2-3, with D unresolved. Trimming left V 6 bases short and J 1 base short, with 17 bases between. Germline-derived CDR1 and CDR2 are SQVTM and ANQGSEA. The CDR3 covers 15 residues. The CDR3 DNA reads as TGCAGCGTGTCATTGGTCGGCGTTGGCACAGATACGCAGTATTTT. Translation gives CSVSLVGVGTDTQYF.

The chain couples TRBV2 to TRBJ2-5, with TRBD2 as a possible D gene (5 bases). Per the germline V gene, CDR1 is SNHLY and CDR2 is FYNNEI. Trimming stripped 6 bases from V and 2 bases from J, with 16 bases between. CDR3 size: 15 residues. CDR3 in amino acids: CASSRNPDLQETQYF. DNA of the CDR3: TGTGCCAGCAGCCGCAACCCGGACTTGCAAGAGACCCAGTACTTC.

CDR3 region: CASSQDWLGETQYF. CDR3 in DNA: TGTGCCAGCAGCCAAGACTGGCTGGGCGAGACCCAGTACTTC. V is TRBV4-2 and J is TRBJ2-5, with D unresolved. CDR1 LGHNA and CDR2 YNFKEQ come from the germline V gene. The CDR3 totals 14 residues. Deletions cut 0 bases from V and 5 bases from J, with 10 bases between.

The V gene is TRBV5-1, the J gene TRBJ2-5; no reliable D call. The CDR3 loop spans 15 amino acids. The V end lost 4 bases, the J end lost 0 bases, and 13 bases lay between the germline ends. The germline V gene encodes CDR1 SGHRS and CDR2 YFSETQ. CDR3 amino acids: CASSPWDPHQETQYF. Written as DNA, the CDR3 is TGCGCCAGCAGCCCCTGGGATCCCCACCAAGAGACCCAGTACTTC.

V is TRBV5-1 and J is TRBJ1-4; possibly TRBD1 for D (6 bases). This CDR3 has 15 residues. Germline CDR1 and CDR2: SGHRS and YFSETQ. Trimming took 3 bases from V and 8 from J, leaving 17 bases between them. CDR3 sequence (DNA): TGCGCCAGCAGCTCGGACAGTGGAGCGGAGGAAAAACTGTTTTTT. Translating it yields CASSSDSGAEEKLFF.

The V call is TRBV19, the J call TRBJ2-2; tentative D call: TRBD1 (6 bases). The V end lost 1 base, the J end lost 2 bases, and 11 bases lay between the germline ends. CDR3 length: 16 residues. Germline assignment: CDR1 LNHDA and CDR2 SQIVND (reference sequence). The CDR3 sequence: CASSIGPGTNTGELFF. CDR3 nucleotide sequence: TGTGCCAGTAGTATAGGACCCGGGACAAACACCGGGGAGCTGTTTTTT.

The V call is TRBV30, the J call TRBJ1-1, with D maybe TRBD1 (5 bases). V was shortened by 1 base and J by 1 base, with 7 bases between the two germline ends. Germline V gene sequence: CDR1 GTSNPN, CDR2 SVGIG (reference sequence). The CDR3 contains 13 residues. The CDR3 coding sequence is TGTGCCTGGAGTGGACAGAAGAACACTGAAGCTTTCTTT. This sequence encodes CAWSGQKNTEAFF. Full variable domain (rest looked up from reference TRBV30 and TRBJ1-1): SQTIHQWPATLVQPVGSPLSLECTVEGTSNPNLYWYRQAAGRGLQLLFYSVGIGQISSEVPQNLSASRPQDRQFILSSKKLLLSDSGFYLCAWSGQKNTEAFFGQGTRLTVV.

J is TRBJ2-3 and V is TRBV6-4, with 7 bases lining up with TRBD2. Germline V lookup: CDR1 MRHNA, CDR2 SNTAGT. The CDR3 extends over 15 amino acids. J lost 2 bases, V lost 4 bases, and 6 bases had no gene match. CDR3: CASSAGGGITDTQYF. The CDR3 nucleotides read TGTGCCAGCAGTGCCGGCGGGGGAATCACAGATACGCAGTATTTT.

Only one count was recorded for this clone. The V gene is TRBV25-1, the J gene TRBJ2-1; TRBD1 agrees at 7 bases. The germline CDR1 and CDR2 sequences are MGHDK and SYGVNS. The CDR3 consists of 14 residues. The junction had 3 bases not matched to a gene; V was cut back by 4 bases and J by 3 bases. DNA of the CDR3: TGTGCCAGCAGTGGGGACAGAGGCTACAATGAGCAGTTCTTC. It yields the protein CASSGDRGYNEQFF.

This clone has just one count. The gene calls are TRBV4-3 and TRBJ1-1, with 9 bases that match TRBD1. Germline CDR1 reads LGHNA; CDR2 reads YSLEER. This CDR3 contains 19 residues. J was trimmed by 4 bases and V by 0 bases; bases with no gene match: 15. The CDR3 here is CASSQESIGQGSRITEAFF. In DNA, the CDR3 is TGCGCCAGCAGCCAAGAGTCAATAGGACAGGGGTCGAGGATCACTGAAGCTTTCTTT.

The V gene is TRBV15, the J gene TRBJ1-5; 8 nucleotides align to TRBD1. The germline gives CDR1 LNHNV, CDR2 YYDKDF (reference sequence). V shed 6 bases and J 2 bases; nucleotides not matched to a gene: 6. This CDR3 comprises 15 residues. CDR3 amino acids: CATRWTGSGNQPQHF. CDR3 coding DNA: TGTGCCACCAGATGGACAGGGAGCGGCAATCAGCCCCAGCATTTT. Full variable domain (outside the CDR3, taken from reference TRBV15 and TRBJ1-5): DAMVIQNPRYQVTQFGKPVTLSCSQTLNHNVMYWYQQKSSQAPKLLFHYYDKDFNNEADTPDNFQSRRPNTSFCFLDIRSPGLGDTAMYLCATRWTGSGNQPQHFGDGTRLSIL.

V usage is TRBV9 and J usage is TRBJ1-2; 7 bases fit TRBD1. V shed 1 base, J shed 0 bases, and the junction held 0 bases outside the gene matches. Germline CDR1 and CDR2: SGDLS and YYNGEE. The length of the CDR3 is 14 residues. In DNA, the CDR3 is TGTGCCAGCAGCGTACAGGGGGCTAACTATGGCTACACCTTC. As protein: CASSVQGANYGYTF. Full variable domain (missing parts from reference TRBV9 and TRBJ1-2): DSGVTQTPKHLITATGQRVTLRCSPRSGDLSVYWYQQSLDQGLQFLIQYYNGEERAKGNILERFSAQQFPDLHSELNLSSLELGDSALYFCASSVQGANYGYTFGSGTRLTVV.

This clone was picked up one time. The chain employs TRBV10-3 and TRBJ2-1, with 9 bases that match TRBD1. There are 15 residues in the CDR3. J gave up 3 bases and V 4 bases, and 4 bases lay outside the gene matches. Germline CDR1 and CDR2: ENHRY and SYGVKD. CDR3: CAISVTGQGYNEQFF. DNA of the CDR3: TGTGCCATCAGTGTAACGGGACAGGGCTACAATGAGCAGTTCTTC.

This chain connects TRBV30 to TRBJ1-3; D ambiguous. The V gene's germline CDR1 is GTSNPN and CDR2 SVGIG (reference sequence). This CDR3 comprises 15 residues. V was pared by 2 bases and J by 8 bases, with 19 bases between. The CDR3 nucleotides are TGTGCCTGGAGTAGCCAGCCATCCACCGGGCACACCATATATTTT. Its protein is CAWSSQPSTGHTIYF.

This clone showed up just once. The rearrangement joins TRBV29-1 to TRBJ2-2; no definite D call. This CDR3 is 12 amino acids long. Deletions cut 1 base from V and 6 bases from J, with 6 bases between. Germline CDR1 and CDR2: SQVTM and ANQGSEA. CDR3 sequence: CSVEVVPGELFF. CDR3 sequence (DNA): TGCAGCGTTGAAGTAGTGCCCGGGGAGCTGTTTTTT.

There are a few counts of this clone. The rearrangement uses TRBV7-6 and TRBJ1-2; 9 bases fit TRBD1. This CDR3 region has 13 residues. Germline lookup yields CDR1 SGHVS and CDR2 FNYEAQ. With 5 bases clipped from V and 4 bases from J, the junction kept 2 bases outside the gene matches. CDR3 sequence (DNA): TGTGCCAGCAGCCTACAGGGGGCCTATGGCTACACCTTC. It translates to CASSLQGAYGYTF.

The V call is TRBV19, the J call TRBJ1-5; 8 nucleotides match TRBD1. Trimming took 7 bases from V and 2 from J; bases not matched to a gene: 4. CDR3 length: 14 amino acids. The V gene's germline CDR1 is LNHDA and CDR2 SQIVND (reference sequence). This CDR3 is CASTGQAGNQPQHF. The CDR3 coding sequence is TGTGCCAGTACGGGACAGGCGGGCAATCAGCCCCAGCATTTT.

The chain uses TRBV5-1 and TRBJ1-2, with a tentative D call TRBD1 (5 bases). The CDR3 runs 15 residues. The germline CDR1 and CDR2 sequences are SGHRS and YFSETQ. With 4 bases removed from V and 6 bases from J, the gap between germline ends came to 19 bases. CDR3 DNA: TGCGCCAGCAGCCCCCGACAAGGGGAGGATCATGGCTACACCTTC. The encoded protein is CASSPRQGEDHGYTF.

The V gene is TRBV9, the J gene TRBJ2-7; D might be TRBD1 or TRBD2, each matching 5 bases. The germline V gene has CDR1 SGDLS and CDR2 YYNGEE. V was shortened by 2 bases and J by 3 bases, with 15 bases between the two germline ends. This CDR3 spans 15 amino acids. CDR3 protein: CASSVTRDGNYEQYF. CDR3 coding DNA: TGTGCCAGCAGCGTTACCCGGGACGGAAACTACGAGCAGTACTTC.

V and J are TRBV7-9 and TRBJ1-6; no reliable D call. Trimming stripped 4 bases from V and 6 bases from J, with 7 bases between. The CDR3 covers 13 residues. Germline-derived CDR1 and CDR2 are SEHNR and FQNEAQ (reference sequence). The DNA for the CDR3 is TGTGCCAGCAGCTCTGTGGGTAATTCACCCCTCCACTTT. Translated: CASSSVGNSPLHF.

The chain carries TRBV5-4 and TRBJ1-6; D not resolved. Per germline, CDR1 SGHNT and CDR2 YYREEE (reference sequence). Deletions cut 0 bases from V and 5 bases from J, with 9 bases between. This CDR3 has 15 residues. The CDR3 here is CASSLARQDNSPLHF. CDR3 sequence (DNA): TGTGCCAGCAGCTTGGCCCGGCAGGATAATTCACCCCTCCACTTT.

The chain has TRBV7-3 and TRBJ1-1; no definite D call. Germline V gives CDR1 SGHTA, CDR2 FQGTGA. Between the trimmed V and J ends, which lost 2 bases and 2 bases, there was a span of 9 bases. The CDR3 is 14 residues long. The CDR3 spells CASSLQQINTEAFF. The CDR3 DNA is TGTGCCAGCAGCTTACAACAGATTAACACTGAAGCTTTCTTT.

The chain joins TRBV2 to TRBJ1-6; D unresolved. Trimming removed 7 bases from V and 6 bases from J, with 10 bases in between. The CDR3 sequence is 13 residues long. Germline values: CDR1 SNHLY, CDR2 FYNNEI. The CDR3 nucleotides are TGTGCCAGCACTTGGGGAAGTAATTCACCCCTCCACTTT. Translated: CASTWGSNSPLHF.

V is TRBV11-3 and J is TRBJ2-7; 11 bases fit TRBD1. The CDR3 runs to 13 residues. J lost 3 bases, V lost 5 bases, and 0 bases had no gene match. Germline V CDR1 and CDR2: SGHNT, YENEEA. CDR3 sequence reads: CASSGTGGYEQYF. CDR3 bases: TGTGCCAGCAGCGGGACAGGGGGCTACGAGCAGTACTTC.

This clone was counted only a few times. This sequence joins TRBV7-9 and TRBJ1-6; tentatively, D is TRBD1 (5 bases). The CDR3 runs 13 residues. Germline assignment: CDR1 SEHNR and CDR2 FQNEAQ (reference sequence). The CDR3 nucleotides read TGTGCTTCGCAGGGAGCCTATAATTCACCCCTCCACTTT. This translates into CASQGAYNSPLHF.

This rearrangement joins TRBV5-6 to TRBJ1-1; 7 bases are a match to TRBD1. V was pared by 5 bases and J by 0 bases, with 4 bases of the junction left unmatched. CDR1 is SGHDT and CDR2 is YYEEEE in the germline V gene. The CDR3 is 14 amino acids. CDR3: CASSVRGMNTEAFF. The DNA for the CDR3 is TGTGCCAGCAGTGTCAGGGGGATGAACACTGAAGCTTTCTTT. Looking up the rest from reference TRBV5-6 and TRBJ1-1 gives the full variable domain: DAGVTQSPTHLIKTRGQQVTLRCSPKSGHDTVSWYQQALGQGPQFIFQYYEEEERQRGNFPDRFSGHQFPNYSSELNVNALLLGDSALYLCASSVRGMNTEAFFGQGTRLTVV.

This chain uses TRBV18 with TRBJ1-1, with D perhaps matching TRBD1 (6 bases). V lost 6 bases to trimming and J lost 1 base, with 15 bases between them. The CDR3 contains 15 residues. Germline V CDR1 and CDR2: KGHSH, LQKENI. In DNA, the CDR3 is TGTGCCAGCTCTAGACTAGGACAGACGAACACTGAAGCTTTCTTT. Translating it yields CASSRLGQTNTEAFF.

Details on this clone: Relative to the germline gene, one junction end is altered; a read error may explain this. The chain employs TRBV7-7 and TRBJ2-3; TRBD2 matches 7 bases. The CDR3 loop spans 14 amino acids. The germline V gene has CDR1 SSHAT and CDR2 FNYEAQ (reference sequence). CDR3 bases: TGTGCTAGCAGCCACGGGAGGAGCACAGATACGCAGTATTTT. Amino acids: CASSHGRSTDTQYF. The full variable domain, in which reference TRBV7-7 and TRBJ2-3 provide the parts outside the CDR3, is GAGVSQSPRYKVTKRGQDVTLRCDPISSHATLYWYQQALGQGPEFLTYFNYEAQPDKSGLPSDRFSAERPEGSISTLTIQRTEQRDSAMYRCASSHGRSTDTQYFGPGTRLTVL.